This TCR beta chain comes out of a study of identical twins. Trimming took 1 base from V and 7 from J; bases not matched to a gene: 7. The CDR3 contains 16 residues. Germline V gene data show CDR1 as SGHVS and CDR2 as FNYEAQ. TCRdb ran MiXCR on the 5' RACE reads and lists one entry per CDR3 protein. Here the sample spans about 240,000 distinct CDR3 sequences, 7% to 8.5% being singletons. In addition, the sample was reused for a study of yellow fever vaccine responses in identical twins.

What was sequenced was CD8+ T cells sorted from blood. This chain links TRBV7-6 with TRBJ2-1; 10 bases match TRBD2. The sequence derives from a woman aged 18-35 years in good health. The CDR3 nucleotides read TGTGCCAGCAGCTTAGTAGCGGGAGGTGAGCGGAATGAGCAGTTCTTC. This codes for CASSLVAGGERNEQFF.